This TCR beta chain was recovered during a study of cytomegalovirus exposure and HLA in healthy donors. General study results and limits: A later analysis found that most CMV-associated TCR beta chains appeared HLA-restricted.

It was with 60 Vbeta and 13 Jbeta primers that the PCR ran. Sequenced by immunoSEQ multiplex PCR; TCRdb stores in-frame clones only, minus some. This repertoire shows under 200,000 clones, about 63% found once; its top ten account for around 3%. Notes on this clone: No antigen is known for it.

CDR3 length equals 15 residues. From germline, CDR1 is SGHNT and CDR2 YYREEE (reference sequence). Between the trimmed V and J ends, which lost 5 bases and 0 bases, there was a span of 13 bases. The J gene is TRBJ2-3, the V gene TRBV5-4; weak D call: TRBD2 (6 bases). The clonotype originates from a woman aged 40 to 55 in good health and CMV-seropositive. The sequenced sample was PBMCs. The CDR3 here is CASRPGLSSTDTQYF. The CDR3 DNA reads as TGTGCCAGCAGGCCGGGACTTTCCAGCACAGATACGCAGTATTTT. Full variable domain (missing parts from reference TRBV5-4 and TRBJ2-3): ETGVTQSPTHLIKTRGQQVTLRCSSQSGHNTVSWYQQALGQGPQFIFQYYREEENGRGNFPPRFSGLQFPNYSSELNVNALELDDSALYLCASRPGLSSTDTQYFGPGTRLTVL.